These 23 T cell receptor beta chains were sequenced from one sample in a study of shared clonotypes between healthy human individuals. Method: immunoSEQ multiplex PCR; TCRdb's copy keeps in-frame clones and lacks some. Here the sample spans about half a million clones, about four fifths being singletons. Source material: PBMCs. These receptors were obtained from a middle-aged woman in good health. Some clones in this sample may be carry-over from other donors' samples.

This rearrangement joins TRBV7-2 to TRBJ2-1; 11 positions agree with TRBD2. This CDR3 has 15 residues. The V gene end was trimmed by 6 bases and the J gene end by 7 bases; junction bases not matched to a gene: 8. In germline, CDR1 is SGHTA, CDR2 FQGNSA. CDR3 DNA sequence: TGTGCCAGCAGTTCCCTAGCGGGAGGACGGAATGAGCAGTTCTTC. This sequence encodes CASSSLAGGRNEQFF.

The chain employs TRBV7-2 and TRBJ2-5; 15 bases map to TRBD2. In germline, CDR1 is SGHTA, CDR2 FQGNSA. CDR3 length: 21 amino acids. With 0 bases clipped from V and 0 bases from J, the junction kept 11 bases outside the gene matches. The CDR3 loop reads CASSLAWGLAGGTQYQETQYF. The DNA of the CDR3 is TGTGCCAGCAGCTTAGCTTGGGGACTAGCGGGAGGAACTCAGTACCAAGAGACCCAGTACTTC.

This sequence joins TRBV7-3 and TRBJ1-1; 9 nucleotides agree with TRBD1. The CDR3 sequence is 14 residues long. The junction had 4 bases not matched to a gene; V was cut back by 5 bases and J by 3 bases. Germline CDR1 reads SGHTA; CDR2 reads FQGTGA. CDR3 sequence: CASSRDREYTEAFF. The DNA for the CDR3 is TGTGCCAGCAGCCGGGACAGGGAGTACACTGAAGCTTTCTTT.

The chain carries TRBV19 and TRBJ2-7; 8 bases map to TRBD2. Trimming at V came to 3 bases and at J to 5 bases, leaving 9 bases not matched to a gene. The length of the CDR3 is 15 residues. From germline, CDR1 is LNHDA and CDR2 SQIVND (reference sequence). The CDR3 here is CASSIAAGGWNEQYF. The DNA for the CDR3 is TGTGCCAGTAGTATCGCGGCGGGAGGCTGGAACGAGCAGTACTTC.

This clone came up once. The chain links TRBV20-1 to TRBJ1-2; no definite D call. The CDR3 runs to 11 residues. Germline CDR1 reads DFQATT; CDR2 reads SNEGSKA (reference sequence). Trimming cost V 0 bases and J 4 bases, with 3 bases left between them. The DNA for the CDR3 is TGCAGTGCTAGAGAAAGCTATGGCTACACCTTC. It encodes CSARESYGYTF.

J is TRBJ2-3 and V is TRBV5-4, with 9 bases lining up with TRBD2. Germline-derived CDR1 and CDR2 are SGHNT and YYREEE (reference sequence). Trimming removed 4 bases from V and 0 bases from J; junction bases left unmatched: 12. This CDR3 is built from 18 residues. The CDR3 region has the DNA TGTGCCAGCAGCCCCAGGGCTAGCGGGGCGACTAGCACAGATACGCAGTATTTT. This translates into CASSPRASGATSTDTQYF. Combining the CDR3 with reference TRBV5-4 and TRBJ2-3 gives the whole variable domain ETGVTQSPTHLIKTRGQQVTLRCSSQSGHNTVSWYQQALGQGPQFIFQYYREEENGRGNFPPRFSGLQFPNYSSELNVNALELDDSALYLCASSPRASGATSTDTQYFGPGTRLTVL.

V is TRBV7-2 and J is TRBJ2-2; D is unresolved. Trimming took off 7 bases at V and 0 bases at J, with 9 bases between the two ends. Germline CDR1 is SGHTA and CDR2 is FQGNSA. The CDR3 is 14 residues long. This CDR3 is CASKDTPNTGELFF. CDR3 bases: TGTGCCAGCAAAGACACTCCGAACACCGGGGAGCTGTTTTTT.

This clone came up a few times. The chain has TRBV6-1 and TRBJ1-1; D unresolved. This CDR3 is built from 13 residues. Trimming removed 5 bases from V and 0 bases from J, with 7 bases in between. Germline-derived CDR1 and CDR2 are MNHNS and SASEGT. Written as DNA, the CDR3 is TGTGCCAGCAGTTTAGGGATGAACACTGAAGCTTTCTTT. Protein: CASSLGMNTEAFF.

CDR3 amino acids: CASSQGLFGSPLHF. DNA of the CDR3: TGTGCCAGCAGCCAAGGGTTATTCGGCTCACCCCTCCACTTT. The gene calls are TRBV4-2 and TRBJ1-6; D unclear. From germline, CDR1 is LGHNA and CDR2 YNFKEQ. CDR3 length: 14 residues. V gave up 1 base and J gave up 10 bases, with 11 bases separating them.

The chain is built from TRBV7-7 and TRBJ2-2; D gene unclear. The CDR3 has 15 residues. Germline V lookup: CDR1 SSHAT, CDR2 FNYEAQ (reference sequence). The V and J ends lost 3 bases and 0 bases respectively, with 8 bases between them. CDR3 coding DNA: TGTGCCAGCAGCTTTGGGCCACCGAACACCGGGGAGCTGTTTTTT. Its protein product is CASSFGPPNTGELFF.

The chain has TRBV5-1 and TRBJ2-3; no reliable D call. The CDR3 has 15 residues. Per the germline V gene, CDR1 is SGHRS and CDR2 is YFSETQ. Trimming left V 0 bases short and J 2 bases short, with 10 bases between. The CDR3 nucleotides read TGCGCCAGCAGCTTGGAGGGCAGATTCACAGATACGCAGTATTTT. Amino acids: CASSLEGRFTDTQYF.

The V call is TRBV11-3, the J call TRBJ1-1; no firm D call. The germline V gene encodes CDR1 SGHNT and CDR2 YENEEA. This CDR3 is 13 amino acids long. V was cut by 2 bases and J by 5 bases, with 9 bases left in between. The CDR3 spells CASSLRRETEAFF. The CDR3 DNA sequence: TGTGCCAGCAGCTTAAGAAGGGAGACTGAAGCTTTCTTT.

The chain carries TRBV6-1 and TRBJ1-4; maybe TRBD1 (6 bases). The CDR3 is 16 amino acids. The V end lost 2 bases, the J end lost 6 bases, and 16 bases lay between the germline ends. CDR1 is MNHNS, CDR2 SASEGT, per germline. For the CDR3, the DNA is TGTGCCAGCAGTGAAACCCTTGGGGGCGTTGATGAAAAACTGTTTTTT. Protein sequence: CASSETLGGVDEKLFF.

V and J are TRBV7-2 and TRBJ2-3; 9 nucleotides align to TRBD2. The V gene end was trimmed by 0 bases and the J gene end by 4 bases; junction bases not matched to a gene: 5. The CDR3 loop spans 16 amino acids. Germline CDR1 and CDR2: SGHTA and FQGNSA. CDR3 amino acids: CASSLARAGGADTQYF. The CDR3 DNA reads TGTGCCAGCAGCTTAGCAAGGGCGGGAGGGGCAGATACGCAGTATTTT.

This chain uses TRBV7-9 with TRBJ2-5, with 9 nucleotides matching TRBD2. V was clipped by 2 bases and J by 4 bases; unmatched bases: 5. Germline-derived CDR1 and CDR2 are SEHNR and FQNEAQ (reference sequence). The CDR3 has 15 residues. This CDR3 is CASSLTSGWSETQYF. The CDR3 bases are TGTGCCAGCAGCTTAACTAGCGGGTGGTCAGAGACCCAGTACTTC.

The chain combines TRBV7-2 with TRBJ2-7, with 7 bases lining up with TRBD2. V lost 4 bases, J lost 2 bases, and 8 bases stayed unmatched. Germline lookup yields CDR1 SGHTA and CDR2 FQGNSA. The CDR3 totals 15 residues. The CDR3 region is CASSSTAGNAYEQYF. DNA for the CDR3: TGTGCCAGCAGCTCAACAGCGGGAAATGCCTACGAGCAGTACTTC.

This chain links TRBV19 with TRBJ2-7; D is uncertain. This CDR3 contains 13 residues. Germline values: CDR1 LNHDA, CDR2 SQIVND (reference sequence). Trimming left V 3 bases short and J 0 bases short, with 6 bases between. CDR3 nucleotides: TGTGCCAGTAGTATCACGGACTCCTACGAGCAGTACTTC. It codes for CASSITDSYEQYF.

J is TRBJ2-7 and V is TRBV9, with TRBD1 matching 10 bases. This CDR3 has 14 amino acids. The V gene's germline CDR1 is SGDLS and CDR2 YYNGEE. J lost 7 bases, V lost 0 bases, and 4 bases had no gene match. The CDR3 region has the DNA TGTGCCAGCAGCGTAGGACAGGGGGCGCGGGAGCAGTACTTC. This encodes CASSVGQGAREQYF.

This chain uses TRBV18 with TRBJ2-1; 11 nucleotides agree with TRBD2. The CDR3 totals 15 residues. The junction had 7 bases not matched to a gene; V was cut back by 4 bases and J by 8 bases. Germline V gene lookup returns CDR1 KGHSH and CDR2 LQKENI. The CDR3: CASSQRLAGRDEQFF. The CDR3 coding sequence is TGTGCCAGCTCACAGAGACTAGCGGGGCGGGATGAGCAGTTCTTC.

The rearrangement links TRBV30 to TRBJ2-3; D is uncertain. Germline V lookup: CDR1 GTSNPN, CDR2 SVGIG (reference sequence). There are 14 residues in the CDR3. Trimming removed 5 bases from V and 2 bases from J, with 14 bases in between. CDR3: CAWAGGHDTDTQYF. In DNA, the CDR3 is TGTGCCTGGGCTGGTGGGCACGACACAGATACGCAGTATTTT.

The V and J genes are TRBV19 and TRBJ2-1; 8 bases match TRBD2. The CDR3 is 15 residues long. Germline CDR1 and CDR2: LNHDA and SQIVND (reference sequence). After removal of 4 bases from V and 3 bases from J, the junction contained 5 bases not matched to a gene. The chain's CDR3 is CASSTTSDYYNEQFF. In nucleotides, the CDR3 is TGTGCCAGTAGTACGACTAGCGACTACTACAATGAGCAGTTCTTC.

V is TRBV28 and J is TRBJ2-2; 11 bases line up with TRBD1. V was pared by 6 bases and J by 6 bases, with 6 bases of the junction left unmatched. The germline V gene has CDR1 MDHEN and CDR2 SYDVKM. The CDR3 has 15 amino acids. The CDR3 loop is CASSPGQGGAGELFF. CDR3 DNA sequence: TGTGCCAGCAGCCCGGGACAGGGGGGAGCCGGGGAGCTGTTTTTT.

This sequence joins TRBV5-1 and TRBJ2-7; TRBD1 agrees at 12 bases. CDR1 is SGHRS and CDR2 is YFSETQ in the germline V gene. Trimming removed 3 bases from V and 9 bases from J; junction bases left unmatched: 7. The CDR3 loop spans 14 amino acids. CDR3 in amino acids: CASSSGTGGIVQYF. The CDR3 bases are TGCGCCAGCAGCTCCGGGACAGGGGGCATCGTGCAGTACTTC.